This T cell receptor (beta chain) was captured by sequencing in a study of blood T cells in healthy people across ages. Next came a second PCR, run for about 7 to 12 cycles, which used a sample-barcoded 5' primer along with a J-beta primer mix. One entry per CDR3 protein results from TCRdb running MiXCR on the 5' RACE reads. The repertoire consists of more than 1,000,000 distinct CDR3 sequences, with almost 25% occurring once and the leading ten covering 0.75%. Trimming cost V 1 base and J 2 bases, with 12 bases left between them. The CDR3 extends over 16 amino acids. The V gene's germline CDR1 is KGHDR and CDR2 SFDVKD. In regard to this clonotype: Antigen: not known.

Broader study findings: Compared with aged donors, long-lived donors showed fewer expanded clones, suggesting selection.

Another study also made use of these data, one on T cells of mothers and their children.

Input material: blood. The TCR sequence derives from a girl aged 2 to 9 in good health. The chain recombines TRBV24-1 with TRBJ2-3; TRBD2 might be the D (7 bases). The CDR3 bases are TGTGCCACCAGTGATTTTCGGGGGGCGATCACAGATACGCAGTATTTT. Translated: CATSDFRGAITDTQYF.